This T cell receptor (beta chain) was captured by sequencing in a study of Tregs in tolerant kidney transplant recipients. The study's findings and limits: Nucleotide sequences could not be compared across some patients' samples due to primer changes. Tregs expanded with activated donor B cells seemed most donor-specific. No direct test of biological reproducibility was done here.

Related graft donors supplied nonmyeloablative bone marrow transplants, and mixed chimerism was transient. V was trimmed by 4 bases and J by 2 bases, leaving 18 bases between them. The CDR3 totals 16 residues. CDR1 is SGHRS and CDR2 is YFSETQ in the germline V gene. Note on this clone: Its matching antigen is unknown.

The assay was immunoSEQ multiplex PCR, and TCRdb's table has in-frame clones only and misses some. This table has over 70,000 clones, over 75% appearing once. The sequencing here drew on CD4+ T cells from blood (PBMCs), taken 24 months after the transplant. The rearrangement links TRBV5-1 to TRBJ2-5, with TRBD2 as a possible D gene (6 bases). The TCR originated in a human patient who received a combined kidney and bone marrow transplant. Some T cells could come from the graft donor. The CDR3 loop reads CASSAGLSGLQETQYF. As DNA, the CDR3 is TGCGCCAGCAGCGCCGGACTAAGCGGGCTACAAGAGACCCAGTACTTC.